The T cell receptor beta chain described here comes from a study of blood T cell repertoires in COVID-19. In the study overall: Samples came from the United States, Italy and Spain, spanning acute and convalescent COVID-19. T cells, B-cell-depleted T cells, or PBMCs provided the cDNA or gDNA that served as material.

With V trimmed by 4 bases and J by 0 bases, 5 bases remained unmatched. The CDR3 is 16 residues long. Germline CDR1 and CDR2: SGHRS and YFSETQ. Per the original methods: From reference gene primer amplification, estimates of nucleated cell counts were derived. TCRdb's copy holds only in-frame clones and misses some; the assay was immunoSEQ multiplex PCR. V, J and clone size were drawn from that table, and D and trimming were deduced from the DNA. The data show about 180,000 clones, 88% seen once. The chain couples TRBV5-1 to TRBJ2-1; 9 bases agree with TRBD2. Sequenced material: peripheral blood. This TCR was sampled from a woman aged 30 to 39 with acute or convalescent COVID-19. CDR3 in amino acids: CASSVTSGSSYNEQFF. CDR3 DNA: TGCGCCAGCAGCGTGACTAGCGGAAGCTCCTACAATGAGCAGTTCTTC.